The 20 T cell receptor beta chains below were found in one sample sequenced in a study of shared clonotypes between healthy human individuals. Produced via immunoSEQ multiplex PCR; TCRdb's table is partial and in-frame only. The sample gives 2 million to 2.5 million clones, roughly 95% of which show up once; roughly 0.13% is in the top ten. The material sequenced was naive CD4+ T cells sorted from blood. Subset meaning: CD45RA+ positively selected. The receptors here all came from a man between 18 and 29 years old in good health.

This chain connects TRBV6-5 to TRBJ1-1; 8 positions agree with TRBD1. From germline, CDR1 is MNHEY and CDR2 SVGAGI. With 4 bases clipped from V and 1 base from J, the junction kept 5 bases outside the gene matches. The CDR3 spans 15 residues. Here the CDR3 DNA reads TGTGCCAGCAGTTCCTACGGACAGGGGAACACTGAAGCTTTCTTT. Its protein is CASSSYGQGNTEAFF.

V is TRBV30 and J is TRBJ1-5; 9 bases are shared with TRBD1. In germline, CDR1 is GTSNPN, CDR2 SVGIG (reference sequence). With 2 bases clipped from V and 7 bases from J, the junction kept 3 bases outside the gene matches. The CDR3 runs to 13 residues. This chain's CDR3 is CAWSPQGAQPQHF. CDR3 sequence (DNA): TGTGCCTGGAGTCCACAGGGGGCCCAGCCCCAGCATTTT.

The rearrangement joins TRBV27 to TRBJ2-1; D call uncertain. CDR3 length equals 11 residues. The germline gives CDR1 MNHEY, CDR2 SMNVEV (reference sequence). With 7 bases removed from V and 5 bases from J, the gap between germline ends came to 6 bases. CDR3 coding DNA: TGTGCCAGCACACAACACAATGAGCAGTTCTTC. It is translated as CASTQHNEQFF.

V is TRBV6-1 and J is TRBJ2-7, with D perhaps TRBD2 (6 bases). The CDR3 has 13 residues. V was clipped by 6 bases and J by 1 base, with 10 bases between them. Germline CDR1 is MNHNS and CDR2 is SASEGT. The CDR3 region is CASRRGISYEQYF. CDR3 sequence (DNA): TGTGCCAGCAGACGGGGGATTTCCTACGAGCAGTACTTC.

This chain uses TRBV10-3 with TRBJ1-5, with D possibly being TRBD1 (5 bases). The CDR3 has 13 residues. Trimming cost V 4 bases and J 7 bases, with 11 bases left between them. Germline V gene data show CDR1 as ENHRY and CDR2 as SYGVKD. This CDR3 reads CAISVSGNQPQHF. The CDR3 bases are TGTGCCATCAGTGTCTCAGGGAACCAGCCCCAGCATTTT.

This chain joins TRBV7-2 and TRBJ2-7, with D perhaps TRBD1 (6 bases). The V end lost 3 bases, the J end lost 5 bases, and 14 bases lay between the germline ends. CDR3 length equals 14 residues. The germline CDR1 and CDR2 sequences are SGHTA and FQGNSA. As DNA, the CDR3 is TGTGCCAGCAGCTTTCAGGGGCGTGGGAACGAGCAGTACTTC. This sequence encodes CASSFQGRGNEQYF.

As regards this clone: Other DNA sequences from this sample encode an identical CDR3 as well. The rearrangement links TRBV30 to TRBJ1-2; D possibly corresponds to TRBD1 (5 bases). CDR1 and CDR2 (germline): GTSNPN, SVGIG (reference sequence). The CDR3 consists of 12 residues. V was shortened by 1 base and J by 7 bases, with 10 bases between the two germline ends. CDR3 DNA: TGTGCCTGGAGTGAAGGGGCGGGTGGCTACACCTTC. Translated, it gives CAWSEGAGGYTF.

The V call is TRBV30, the J call TRBJ1-2; TRBD1 agrees at 8 bases. The CDR3 covers 16 residues. CDR1 is GTSNPN, CDR2 SVGIG, per germline (reference sequence). The V segment lost 0 bases and the J segment 2 bases; nucleotides outside the gene matches: 8. The CDR3 coding sequence is TGTGCCTGGAGTGTCCAGACAGGGGTTCGAAACTATGGCTACACCTTC. Its translation: CAWSVQTGVRNYGYTF. The full variable domain, completed using reference TRBV30 and TRBJ1-2, is SQTIHQWPATLVQPVGSPLSLECTVEGTSNPNLYWYRQAAGRGLQLLFYSVGIGQISSEVPQNLSASRPQDRQFILSSKKLLLSDSGFYLCAWSVQTGVRNYGYTFGSGTRLTVV.

The V and J genes are TRBV27 and TRBJ2-4; no clear D gene. The CDR3 consists of 14 residues. Looked up from germline, CDR1 is MNHEY and CDR2 is SMNVEV (reference sequence). The V and J ends lost 6 bases and 0 bases respectively, with 9 bases between them. CDR3 sequence: CASSPIRAKNIQYF. The CDR3 DNA sequence: TGTGCCAGCAGCCCCATCAGAGCCAAAAACATTCAGTACTTC.

This rearrangement joins TRBV7-9 to TRBJ1-5; TRBD1 matches 9 bases. With 5 bases clipped from V and 4 bases from J, the junction kept 3 bases outside the gene matches. The CDR3 is made up of 14 amino acids. The V gene's germline CDR1 is SEHNR and CDR2 FQNEAQ (reference sequence). CDR3 protein: CASSLQGANQPQHF. The CDR3 bases are TGTGCCAGCAGCCTACAGGGGGCTAATCAGCCCCAGCATTTT.

This clone was seen once. J is TRBJ1-6 and V is TRBV10-3, with 10 bases lining up with TRBD1. The germline V gene has CDR1 ENHRY and CDR2 SYGVKD. The CDR3 contains 13 residues. The V and J ends lost 8 bases and 5 bases, in that order; junction bases with no gene match: 0. CDR3 amino acids: CAIGTGDNSPLHF. The CDR3 nucleotides read TGTGCCATCGGGACAGGGGATAATTCACCCCTCCACTTT.

The V gene is TRBV7-9, the J gene TRBJ2-6; D remains ambiguous. Trimming removed 1 base from V and 1 base from J, with 11 bases in between. This CDR3 has 17 residues. Germline loops: CDR1 SEHNR, CDR2 FQNEAQ (reference sequence). The CDR3 region has the DNA TGTGCCAGCAGCTTAGAGGTGAAACGGTCTGGGGCCAACGTCCTGACTTTC. It translates to CASSLEVKRSGANVLTF.

This clone was observed a single time. The chain has TRBV19 and TRBJ1-2; D unresolved. V was pared by 9 bases and J by 5 bases, with 13 bases between. The V gene's germline CDR1 is LNHDA and CDR2 SQIVND (reference sequence). CDR3 length: 12 residues. CDR3 sequence (DNA): TGTGCCAGCCGACTACAGAAGTATGGCTACACCTTC. Residues: CASRLQKYGYTF.

With respect to this clone: At the DNA level, this CDR3 is encoded by other sequences in the same sample as well. The chain carries TRBV5-1 and TRBJ2-3; 8 bases are a match to TRBD2. The CDR3 runs to 15 residues. The junction had 1 base not matched to a gene; V was cut back by 0 bases and J by 1 base. Germline V CDR1 and CDR2: SGHRS, YFSETQ. CDR3 sequence reads: CASSLELAGTDTQYF. In DNA form, the CDR3 reads TGCGCCAGCAGCTTGGAACTAGCGGGCACAGATACGCAGTATTTT.

V usage is TRBV6-1 and J usage is TRBJ1-2; unclear D gene. Germline values: CDR1 MNHNS, CDR2 SASEGT. This CDR3 contains 14 residues. The V and J ends lost 0 bases and 4 bases respectively, with 9 bases between them. Here the CDR3 reads CASSEASQRYGYTF. CDR3 DNA sequence: TGTGCCAGCAGTGAAGCGTCCCAGCGCTATGGCTACACCTTC.

This chain connects TRBV28 to TRBJ2-2, with D uncertain. The germline gives CDR1 MDHEN, CDR2 SYDVKM. With 5 bases removed from V and 3 bases from J, the gap between germline ends came to 7 bases. The CDR3 runs to 13 residues. CDR3: CASSIWDTGELFF. The CDR3 DNA is TGTGCCAGCAGTATCTGGGACACCGGGGAGCTGTTTTTT.

This clone was seen just once. This chain joins TRBV6-1 and TRBJ1-5, with D perhaps TRBD1 (5 bases). The CDR3 totals 13 residues. Trimming removed 6 bases at V and 2 bases at J, with 8 bases between. From germline, CDR1 is MNHNS and CDR2 SASEGT. The CDR3 loop reads CASRGAGNQPQHF. CDR3 nucleotide sequence: TGTGCCAGCAGAGGGGCTGGCAATCAGCCCCAGCATTTT.

The V gene is TRBV28, the J gene TRBJ1-2, with 7 bases fitting TRBD1. The V gene end was trimmed by 8 bases and the J gene end by 5 bases; junction bases not matched to a gene: 8. The CDR3 is 13 residues long. The germline V gene encodes CDR1 MDHEN and CDR2 SYDVKM. The CDR3 DNA is TGTGCCAGCTTCGGGACAGTGAGTTATGGCTACACCTTC. Protein: CASFGTVSYGYTF.

This sequence joins TRBV30 and TRBJ2-1; the D call may be TRBD1 or TRBD2 (5 bases each). The CDR3 has 14 amino acids. With 0 bases removed from V and 9 bases from J, the gap between germline ends came to 15 bases. Germline assignment: CDR1 GTSNPN and CDR2 SVGIG (reference sequence). CDR3 sequence: CAWSVLRGAGEQFF. As DNA, the CDR3 is TGTGCCTGGAGTGTACTACGAGGGGCTGGTGAGCAGTTCTTC.

CDR3 bases: TGTGCCAGCAGCCCCATAGAGACCCAGTACTTC. It codes for CASSPIETQYF. The chain couples TRBV2 to TRBJ2-5; no reliable D call. Trimming took 6 bases from V and 4 from J, leaving 6 bases between them. From germline, CDR1 is SNHLY and CDR2 FYNNEI. This CDR3 is built from 11 residues.